The sequence of this T cell receptor beta chain was determined in a study of T cell clones after liver transplantation (dated by TCRdb to about 2019). As for the study more broadly: ITN030ST, the source of the samples, was a randomized trial that attempted immunosuppression withdrawal within 2 years of liver transplantation. The subjects received no induction therapy and were kept on standard immunosuppression until randomization at 12-24 months post-transplant. A cohort of 8 liver transplant recipients was studied, of whom 3 were classified as tolerant and 5 as non-tolerant. Donor-reactive T cell clones were identified by TCRbeta sequencing following a pre-transplant mixed lymphocyte reaction and were subsequently tracked in post-transplant blood. Tolerance was defined as complete immunosuppression withdrawal for at least one year with no rise in liver enzymes beyond twice the upper limit of normal. Three of the eight recipients were HCV-positive; the others were transplanted for non-autoimmune, non-viral indications. Third party-reactive TCRbeta sequences from pre-transplant MLRs were also identified as an antigen-independent comparator for donor-reactive sequences.

High-throughput TCRbeta CDR3 sequencing of frozen genomic DNA was performed by immunoSEQ, with PCR amplification, mapping, bias correction and internal controls included. Under the source paper's analysis protocol: Only productive rearrangements were retained, and each unique TCRbeta sequence was defined by its CDR3 nucleotide sequence together with its V and J gene. Donor-reactive sequences required at least 5-fold expansion in CFSE-low cells versus unstimulated pre-transplant cells and at least 0.01% frequency. To ensure at least 90% detection power, minimum frequency thresholds were set for each subject based on that subject's lowest-template unstimulated sample. Jensen-Shannon divergence between the top 1000 TCRbeta sequences after and before transplant was used to measure repertoire turnover. Two-sided Fisher's exact tests were used to test for changes in how often donor-reactive sequences were detected. The immuneACCESS repertoire file appears here via TCRdb, limited to in-frame rearrangements. These files lack a portion of the clones; in checked studies, under half of the deficit traces to unresolved V genes, and the cause of the others is not known. V and J calls plus clone size are reproduced from that table; the DNA served to infer D and trimming. This sample lists about 5,800 clones; approximately 30% were detected once. The ten largest account for approximately 15% of the sample.

Alloreactive TCRbeta sequences were defined by sequencing of proliferating CFSE-low cells from the MLR. CFSE-MLRs used pre-transplant recipient cells stimulated by donor PBMCs, splenocytes or lymph node cells, or third-party PBMCs. Each of the 8 studied subjects was randomized to immunosuppression withdrawal. Genomic DNA was isolated with the Qiagen DNeasy Blood and Tissue Kit. A note on this clone: Which antigen it targets is not known. Base-call qualities are not available, and no considerably larger clone is one nucleotide away. Other DNA sequences in this sample translate to the same CDR3.

Looking up the germline V gene yields CDR1 SNHLY and CDR2 FYNNEI. V trim: 4 bases; J trim: 4 bases; unmatched bases: 5. Measured from the cysteine to the phenylalanine, the CDR3 is 16 residues long. Only CDR3 DNA remains: 48 bases, in frame from the first base. Broader findings and caveats from the paper: Because no allograft tissue specimens were available, donor-reactive T cells may have migrated into the graft instead of being deleted. A significant post-transplant decrease in circulating donor-reactive CD4 TCRbeta sequences was observed in most of the 8 subjects, irrespective of tolerance or HCV status. A greater decline was seen for donor-reactive sequences than for third party-reactive sequences, suggesting partial antigen-specific deletion unrelated to withdrawal success. Low numbers of available donor cells limited the measurable donor-reactive repertoire in two subjects. The conclusions were preliminary, being limited by small, heterogeneous patient numbers and by non-standardized post-transplant time points. After accounting for repertoire turnover, donor-reactive detection was significantly reduced in 7 of 8 subjects for CD4 and 8 of 8 for CD8.

This sequence was found in a human patient who received a liver transplant. Donor T cells from the graft may be present among the T cells after a transplant. Rearrangement joined TRBV2 to TRBJ2-7, with 15 bases in between that match TRBD2. Sequenced material: CD4+ T cells from cultured PBMCs. The CDR3 region has the sequence CASSGGTSGGSYEQYF. The nucleotide sequence is TGTGCCAGCAGTGGAGGGACTAGCGGGGGGTCTTACGAGCAGTACTTC. With the portions outside the CDR3 filled from the reference TRBV2 and TRBJ2-7 genes, the complete variable region becomes EPEVTQTPSHQVTQMGQEVILRCVPISNHLYFYWYRQILGQKVEFLVSFYNNEISEKSEIFDDQFSVERPDGSNFTLKIRSTKLEDSAMYFCASSGGTSGGSYEQYFGPGTRLTVT.